A selection of T cell receptor beta chains follows, all from one sample in a study of blood T cell repertoires in COVID-19. Measured with immunoSEQ multiplex PCR; TCRdb has only the in-frame clones, and not every one. The sample includes 290,000 or so clones, 75% to 85% of them seen just once. The specimen was peripheral blood. These receptor sequences come from a man aged 50-59 years with active or convalescent COVID-19. The CDR3 runs from the conserved cysteine through the conserved F or W. Each record gives: J gene, V gene, D gene, CDR3 protein. The D gene is left open where the match is weak.

J: TRBJ1-1
V: TRBV30
D: .
CDR3: CACNRAYRLGNTEAFF

J: TRBJ1-2
V: TRBV9
D: TRBD1
CDR3: CASSVQPGQVNYGYTF

J: TRBJ2-3
V: TRBV7-2
D: TRBD2
CDR3: CASSQPPLASASTDTQYF

J: TRBJ2-2
V: TRBV12-3/TRBV12-4
D: .
CDR3: CASSSTGELFF

J: TRBJ2-5
V: TRBV18
D: .
CDR3: CASSSETRWRETQYF

J: TRBJ2-3
V: TRBV27
D: .
CDR3: CASSSGTPSTDTQYF

J: TRBJ1-1
V: TRBV12-5
D: TRBD1
CDR3: CASGLVGDRRNTEAFF

J: TRBJ1-1
V: TRBV3-1/TRBV3-2
D: .
CDR3: CASSQALGQIAFF

J: TRBJ1-6
V: TRBV15
D: .
CDR3: CATSTQGGGSPLHF

J: TRBJ1-2
V: TRBV28
D: .
CDR3: CASTTPGTPVNYGYTF

J: TRBJ2-3
V: TRBV5-1
D: TRBD2
CDR3: CASSNLAGGRADTQYF

J: TRBJ1-6
V: TRBV30
D: TRBD1
CDR3: CAWGQGGNSPLHF

J: TRBJ2-5
V: TRBV5-1
D: .
CDR3: CASSLPTGGQETQYF

J: TRBJ1-2
V: TRBV12-5
D: TRBD1
CDR3: CASGQGTGGGYTF

J: TRBJ2-7
V: TRBV5-1
D: TRBD1
CDR3: CASSFGTGAYEQYF

J: TRBJ2-4
V: TRBV30
D: .
CDR3: CAWRLTSLAKNIQYF

J: TRBJ1-1
V: TRBV7-9
D: TRBD1
CDR3: CASSPWDSNTEAFF

J: TRBJ2-6
V: TRBV6-5
D: .
CDR3: CASSPGTRVLTF

J: TRBJ2-1
V: TRBV15
D: TRBD2
CDR3: CATSRESGTYNEQFF

J: TRBJ1-4
V: TRBV30
D: TRBD1
CDR3: CAWRALDRGYEKLFF

J: TRBJ2-5
V: TRBV7-9
D: .
CDR3: CASSPGRGRVYQETQYF

J: TRBJ2-3
V: TRBV12-5
D: .
CDR3: CASGLDNRGDTQYF

J: TRBJ2-5
V: TRBV18
D: TRBD1
CDR3: CASSQPGTGLGETQYF

J: TRBJ2-5
V: TRBV5-1
D: TRBD2
CDR3: CASSRGGAETQYF

J: TRBJ2-7
V: TRBV30
D: TRBD2
CDR3: CAWSAGRTSEQYF

J: TRBJ2-3
V: TRBV4-1
D: TRBD2
CDR3: CASSLKGRSRGSTDTQYF

J: TRBJ2-7
V: TRBV18
D: TRBD2
CDR3: CASSRNLGSGRSYEQYF

J: TRBJ1-1
V: TRBV11-2
D: .
CDR3: CASSLWERGTEAFF

J: TRBJ1-6
V: TRBV28
D: TRBD1
CDR3: CASSYAGQGYSPLHF

J: TRBJ2-1
V: TRBV7-2
D: TRBD2
CDR3: CASSLGTSGSEHEQFF

J: TRBJ2-1
V: TRBV19
D: .
CDR3: CASSVYNEQFF

J: TRBJ2-5
V: TRBV20-1
D: .
CDR3: CSAGKEETQYF

J: TRBJ2-5
V: TRBV25-1
D: TRBD2
CDR3: CASSESASGRSQETQYF

J: TRBJ2-1
V: TRBV4-2
D: TRBD2
CDR3: CASSQEAGGVSSYNEQFF

J: TRBJ2-2
V: TRBV7-2
D: TRBD2
CDR3: CASSSSGRLNTGELFF

J: TRBJ1-1
V: TRBV19
D: .
CDR3: CASSSPGMNTEAFF

J: TRBJ1-4
V: TRBV6-5
D: .
CDR3: CASRGTGSSGEKLFF

J: TRBJ2-7
V: TRBV18
D: TRBD2
CDR3: CASSPRSLAGDEQYF

J: TRBJ1-2
V: TRBV6-1
D: TRBD1
CDR3: CASSEATGDGYTF

J: TRBJ1-3
V: TRBV13
D: TRBD1
CDR3: CASSTGTGGSGNTIYF

J: TRBJ1-1
V: TRBV6-6
D: TRBD1
CDR3: CASRDRAVNTEAFF

J: TRBJ1-1
V: TRBV7-3
D: .
CDR3: CASSINGNTEAFF

J: TRBJ1-6
V: TRBV14
D: .
CDR3: CASSPEGSALHF

J: TRBJ1-1
V: TRBV11-2
D: .
CDR3: CASSLAGQEAFF

J: TRBJ2-7
V: TRBV5-6
D: TRBD1
CDR3: CASSPIQSTGVHEQYF

J: TRBJ1-5
V: TRBV6-1
D: TRBD1
CDR3: CASSVGQEIRNQPQHF

J: TRBJ2-3
V: TRBV28
D: .
CDR3: CASSTDVGVRARTDTQYF

J: TRBJ2-7
V: TRBV7-2
D: .
CDR3: CASSWREAYEQYF

J: TRBJ1-5
V: TRBV6-2/TRBV6-3
D: .
CDR3: CASSWTENQPQHF